A single sample gave rise to the 29 T cell receptor beta chains below, sequenced in a study of T-cell reconstitution after alpha-beta-depleted transplantation in children. During its preparation, the TCRbeta library received unique molecular identifiers. TCRdb analysed the PCR reads with MiXCR anew, one entry per CDR3 protein. The sample contains about 110,000 distinct CDR3 sequences, about 6% of which appear only once. The material was PBMCs, mostly from graft donor cells, obtained 360 days after TCRalphabeta/CD19-depleted stem cell transplant. Source of these receptors: a male patient aged 2-10 years who had a stem cell transplant for acute lymphoblastic leukemia, so the T cells may come from the graft donor.

The table lists this clonotype with many counts. The chain links TRBV9 to TRBJ2-1; D is tentatively TRBD1 or TRBD2 (6 bases each). This CDR3 spans 16 amino acids. Germline CDR1 is SGDLS and CDR2 is YYNGEE. The V end was cut by 4 bases, the J end by 12 bases, with 26 bases between. The chain's CDR3 is CASSTVAGWGIQGQFF. CDR3 sequence (DNA): TGTGCCAGCAGCACCGTCGCGGGATGGGGAATACAGGGGCAGTTCTTC.

The chain has TRBV7-2 and TRBJ2-2; 7 bases line up with TRBD1. J was trimmed by 4 bases and V by 2 bases; bases with no gene match: 19. This CDR3 has 20 amino acids. Germline V gives CDR1 SGHTA, CDR2 FQGNSA. CDR3 coding DNA: TGTGCCAGCAGCTTACGCCAAAAGACAGGGAGACAACTAGGCACCGGGGAGCTGTTTTTT. It is translated as CASSLRQKTGRQLGTGELFF.

This clonotype was seen at least ten times. The chain employs TRBV6-1 and TRBJ2-3; D is perhaps TRBD2 (6 bases). V lost 11 bases to trimming and J lost 1 base, with 19 bases between them. Germline V gene lookup returns CDR1 MNHNS and CDR2 SASEGT. The CDR3 is 15 residues long. CDR3 coding DNA: TGTGCCTCTCGGGACTTTCCTACTGGCACAGATACGCAGTATTTT. Translation: CASRDFPTGTDTQYF.

This clonotype has a count of ten or more. The chain is built from TRBV24-1 and TRBJ2-7; possibly TRBD1 for D (5 bases). V was cut by 0 bases and J by 7 bases, with 12 bases left in between. The CDR3 covers 14 residues. Germline CDR1 and CDR2: KGHDR and SFDVKD. This CDR3 reads CATSDLRTGGEQYF. CDR3 in DNA: TGTGCCACCAGTGATTTGAGAACAGGTGGAGAGCAGTACTTC.

This clonotype was seen repeatedly, ten times or more. This sequence joins TRBV6-2 or TRBV6-3 and TRBJ2-7; D might be TRBD1 (6 bases). Between the trimmed V and J ends, which lost 2 bases and 7 bases, there was a span of 15 bases. This CDR3 spans 14 amino acids. Per the germline V gene, CDR1 is MNHEY and CDR2 is SVGEGT. The CDR3 DNA is TGTGCCAGCAGTTACGTACAGCTCAGGGGAGAGCAGTACTTC. The encoded protein is CASSYVQLRGEQYF.

This clonotype was counted only a few times. The chain is built from TRBV5-1 and TRBJ1-1, with 11 bases that match TRBD1. With V trimmed by 2 bases and J by 4 bases, 7 bases remained unmatched. Looked up from germline, CDR1 is SGHRS and CDR2 is YFSETQ. This CDR3 region has 16 residues. The CDR3, as DNA: TGCGCCAGCAGCTTCTCGGACAGGGGGCGCGGCACTGAAGCTTTCTTT. As protein: CASSFSDRGRGTEAFF.

The chain links TRBV6-2 or TRBV6-3 to TRBJ2-7, with 8 bases identical to TRBD1. Germline CDR1 is MNHEY and CDR2 is SVGEGT. The CDR3 is 16 amino acids. Trimming cost V 0 bases and J 12 bases; bases outside gene matches: 16. DNA of the CDR3: TGTGCCAGCAGTTACTCGATCAGGGACAGGACACCGCCAGGGTACTTC. This encodes CASSYSIRDRTPPGYF.

There are a few counts of this clonotype. The chain recombines TRBV5-1 with TRBJ1-6, with 9 bases aligning to TRBD1. Germline V gene sequence: CDR1 SGHRS, CDR2 YFSETQ. Trimming removed 7 bases from V and 10 bases from J; junction bases left unmatched: 6. The CDR3 extends over 13 amino acids. The CDR3 sequence is CASSGQGGSPLHF. The CDR3 DNA reads as TGCGCCAGCTCGGGACAGGGTGGATCACCCCTCCACTTT.

The chain has TRBV9 and TRBJ2-3, with D unresolved. This CDR3 spans 15 amino acids. V lost 0 bases to trimming and J lost 7 bases, with 15 bases between them. Germline CDR1 is SGDLS and CDR2 is YYNGEE. The CDR3 reads CASSVEGTYSNTQYF. The CDR3 bases are TGTGCCAGCAGCGTAGAAGGCACGTATTCTAATACGCAGTATTTT. The full variable domain, rest sourced from reference TRBV9 and TRBJ2-3, is DSGVTQTPKHLITATGQRVTLRCSPRSGDLSVYWYQQSLDQGLQFLIQYYNGEERAKGNILERFSAQQFPDLHSELNLSSLELGDSALYFCASSVEGTYSNTQYFGPGTRLTVL.

This clonotype was detected a few times. Mismatch with germline at one junction end may stem from a read error. The rearrangement links TRBV7-2 to TRBJ2-7; the D gene is possibly TRBD2 (5 bases). The CDR3 consists of 16 residues. In germline, CDR1 is SGHTA, CDR2 FQGNSA. The CDR3 protein is CDSSLAMGPPKNEQYF. Written as DNA, the CDR3 is TGTGACAGCAGCTTAGCGATGGGCCCCCCCAAAAACGAGCAGTACTTC.

This clonotype has at least ten counts. The chain has TRBV3-1 and TRBJ2-1; 8 positions match TRBD2. The germline V gene has CDR1 LGHDT and CDR2 YNNKEL (reference sequence). The CDR3 loop spans 15 amino acids. V lost 3 bases and J lost 5; bases outside the gene matches: 6. CDR3 protein: CASSQGGGRNNEQFF. CDR3 DNA: TGTGCCAGCAGCCAGGGCGGCGGGAGGAACAATGAGCAGTTCTTC.

This clonotype was observed a handful of times. The V call is TRBV7-9, the J call TRBJ2-2; 7 bases line up with TRBD1. The CDR3 covers 16 residues. With 5 bases clipped from V and 1 base from J, the junction kept 7 bases outside the gene matches. Germline V gene data show CDR1 as SEHNR and CDR2 as FQNEAQ (reference sequence). CDR3 sequence: CASSQQGLRNTGELFF. The CDR3 DNA sequence: TGTGCCAGCAGCCAACAGGGGTTAAGGAACACCGGGGAGCTGTTTTTT.

In this sample, this clonotype turned up many times. V is TRBV6-1 and J is TRBJ2-7; D may be TRBD2 (6 bases). The germline gives CDR1 MNHNS, CDR2 SASEGT. The CDR3 runs to 15 residues. V shed 5 bases and J shed 3 bases, with 17 bases lying between them. CDR3 coding DNA: TGTGCCAGCAGTATAGCGTCCCCGGACTACTACGAGCAGTACTTC. Translated, it gives CASSIASPDYYEQYF.

This clonotype was counted between two and nine times. The genes are TRBV4-2 and TRBJ2-1; 8 bases align to TRBD2. J lost 3 bases, V lost 1 base, and 8 bases had no gene match. Germline values: CDR1 LGHNA, CDR2 YNFKEQ. CDR3 length equals 17 residues. CDR3 amino acids: CASSQVTGGAVYNEQFF. In DNA, the CDR3 is TGTGCCAGCAGCCAAGTTACCGGGGGGGCGGTCTACAATGAGCAGTTCTTC.

This clonotype was picked up many times. The chain employs TRBV12-3 or TRBV12-4 and TRBJ2-2, with a tentative D call TRBD1 (5 bases). V was pared by 5 bases and J by 4 bases, with 11 bases between. This CDR3 has 14 residues. CDR3 amino acids: CASSTTVVTGELFF. As DNA, the CDR3 is TGTGCCAGCAGTACGACAGTCGTCACCGGGGAGCTGTTTTTT.

This clonotype was seen only a few times. The chain uses TRBV11-1 and TRBJ2-7; 11 bases fit TRBD2. The trim removed 5 bases at V and 0 bases at J, leaving 15 bases unmatched. CDR1 is SGHAT and CDR2 is FQDESV in the germline V gene (reference sequence). The CDR3 loop spans 19 amino acids. CDR3 DNA: TGTGCCAGCAGCCTTGTCGCTGGGACTAGCGGTATAAGCTCCTACGAGCAGTACTTC. It specifies CASSLVAGTSGISSYEQYF.

This clonotype was recorded many times. The V gene is TRBV27, the J gene TRBJ2-3, with 8 bases identical to TRBD2. Germline V gene lookup returns CDR1 MNHEY and CDR2 SMNVEV (reference sequence). V lost 3 bases to trimming and J lost 5 bases; unmatched junction nucleotides: 13. The CDR3 has 17 amino acids. CDR3 sequence (DNA): TGTGCCAGCAGTTTCCTCCTGACGGGAGGGTCGGAAGATACGCAGTATTTT. Its translation: CASSFLLTGGSEDTQYF.

This clonotype was detected ten times or more. J is TRBJ1-2 and V is TRBV5-1, with D possibly TRBD1 on 5 matching bases. CDR3 length equals 15 residues. Trimming removed 3 bases from V and 3 bases from J, with 15 bases in between. Germline lookup yields CDR1 SGHRS and CDR2 YFSETQ. Here the CDR3 DNA reads TGCGCCAGCAGCTCTGGGAGAGGGGCTTACTATGGCTACACCTTC. Translation: CASSSGRGAYYGYTF.

In its sample, this clonotype was seen many times. The genes are TRBV6-5 and TRBJ1-1, with D perhaps TRBD1 (6 bases). Germline V gives CDR1 MNHEY, CDR2 SVGAGI. V was shortened by 10 bases and J by 4 bases, with 19 bases between the two germline ends. The CDR3 has 14 residues. The CDR3 DNA reads as TGTGCCACCGCTCGACAGGTCTTGGGCACTGAAGCTTTCTTT. Protein: CATARQVLGTEAFF.

This clonotype has a handful of counts. The chain joins TRBV19 to TRBJ2-4; 8 bases match TRBD1. This CDR3 has 16 amino acids. V was pared by 0 bases and J by 8 bases, with 9 bases of the junction left unmatched. The germline V gene encodes CDR1 LNHDA and CDR2 SQIVND (reference sequence). CDR3 nucleotides: TGTGCCAGTAGTATAGATCTGGACAGGGACAGGTACATTCAGTACTTC. Protein: CASSIDLDRDRYIQYF.

This clonotype was seen repeatedly, ten times or more. The J gene is TRBJ2-5, the V gene TRBV27, with 7 bases matching TRBD2. Germline CDR1 MNHEY, CDR2 SMNVEV (reference sequence). The CDR3 runs to 14 residues. J was trimmed by 5 bases and V by 3 bases; bases with no gene match: 6. CDR3 protein: CASSFGLGGETQYF. The CDR3 DNA is TGTGCCAGCAGTTTCGGACTAGGAGGGGAGACCCAGTACTTC.

This clonotype came up many times. The chain employs TRBV4-3 and TRBJ2-1, with D uncertain. V was shortened by 3 bases and J by 9 bases, with 12 bases between the two germline ends. Germline V gene lookup returns CDR1 LGHNA and CDR2 YSLEER. This CDR3 is built from 13 residues. The CDR3 reads CASSHQDTPEQFF. The DNA of the CDR3 is TGCGCCAGCAGCCACCAAGACACCCCTGAGCAGTTCTTC.

This clonotype showed up many times. The chain has TRBV11-2 and TRBJ2-3, with D uncertain. CDR3 size: 15 residues. CDR1 SGHAT and CDR2 FQNNGV come from the germline V gene. V lost 3 bases to trimming and J lost 2 bases, with 12 bases between them. CDR3 amino acids: CASSLGSSNTDTQYF. CDR3 nucleotides: TGTGCCAGCAGCTTGGGCAGCTCGAACACAGATACGCAGTATTTT.

The sample holds a few counts of this clonotype. The rearrangement joins TRBV12-3 or TRBV12-4 to TRBJ2-1; the D is unclear. The V end was cut by 3 bases, the J end by 9 bases, with 9 bases between. The CDR3 loop spans 12 amino acids. The CDR3 DNA follows: TGTGCCAGCAGTTTGGGATCAGGTGAGCAGTTCTTC. Translated: CASSLGSGEQFF.

This clonotype was recorded at least ten times. The genes are TRBV6-5 and TRBJ1-6; D unresolved. From germline, CDR1 is MNHEY and CDR2 SVGAGI. The V gene lost 6 bases and the J gene lost 2 bases, with 8 bases spanning the gap. This CDR3 comprises 14 residues. The DNA of the CDR3 is TGTGCCAGCAGCCCCCGGCCCTATAATTCACCCCTCCACTTT. This sequence encodes CASSPRPYNSPLHF.

This clonotype was counted a few times. J is TRBJ2-7 and V is TRBV27; 9 bases fit TRBD2. J lost 4 bases, V lost 4 bases, and 8 bases had no gene match. The CDR3 runs 15 residues. CDR1 and CDR2 (germline): MNHEY, SMNVEV (reference sequence). The CDR3 here is CASSYGLAGSYEQYF. The CDR3 DNA reads TGTGCCAGCAGTTACGGGCTAGCGGGGTCATACGAGCAGTACTTC.

A word on this clonotype: One end of the junction fails to match germline, which may point to a read error. The chain carries TRBV3-1 and TRBJ2-2, with 11 bases aligning to TRBD2. Germline V gives CDR1 LGHDT, CDR2 YNNKEL (reference sequence). The CDR3 has 18 amino acids. The DNA of the CDR3 is TGTGCCATCAGCCTGGGACTAGCGGAATTTACGAACACCGGGGAGCTGTTTTTT. Translated: CAISLGLAEFTNTGELFF.

This clonotype was observed at least ten times. This sequence joins TRBV6-2 or TRBV6-3 and TRBJ2-7, with D possibly matching TRBD1 (5 bases). Germline-derived CDR1 and CDR2 are MNHEY and SVGEGT. This CDR3 is built from 14 residues. The V and J ends lost 0 bases and 4 bases respectively, with 10 bases between them. The CDR3 region has the DNA TGTGCCAGCAGTTACTCGGGGCAGGTATACGAGCAGTACTTC. As protein: CASSYSGQVYEQYF.

J is TRBJ2-3 and V is TRBV9, with TRBD2 identical over 8 bases. This CDR3 has 16 amino acids. V dropped 1 base and J dropped 2; count of bases not matched to a gene: 6. The germline gives CDR1 SGDLS, CDR2 YYNGEE. The CDR3 DNA is TGTGCCAGCAGCGTAAGGAGCGGGGGTCCCACAGATACGCAGTATTTT. Its translation is CASSVRSGGPTDTQYF.